Shown below are 9 T cell receptor beta chains from a single sample sequenced in a study of cytomegalovirus exposure and HLA in healthy donors. Profiling relied on immunoSEQ multiplex PCR, and the TCRdb table lists in-frame clones only, not all of them. The sample carries tens of thousands of clones, about 87% recorded once. The sample comprised PBMCs. These receptors came from a woman aged 18-29 years in good health and CMV-seropositive.

Here the CDR3 reads CASSPSAGAQETQYF. The CDR3 coding sequence is TGTGCCAGCAGCCCCTCCGCGGGGGCACAAGAGACCCAGTACTTC. The V gene is TRBV27, the J gene TRBJ2-5, with a tentative D call TRBD2 (7 bases). The CDR3 extends over 15 amino acids. V lost 6 bases to trimming and J lost 2 bases, with 16 bases between them. Looked up from germline, CDR1 is MNHEY and CDR2 is SMNVEV (reference sequence).

The rearrangement uses TRBV7-2 and TRBJ2-7, with a tentative D call TRBD1 (6 bases). The ends were cut back, 5 bases at V and 1 base at J, with 12 bases in the middle. Germline loops: CDR1 SGHTA, CDR2 FQGNSA. There are 14 residues in the CDR3. This chain's CDR3 is CASSPLDSSYEQYF. CDR3 in DNA: TGTGCCAGCAGCCCCCTGGACAGTTCCTACGAGCAGTACTTC.

The V call is TRBV10-1, the J call TRBJ2-3; 10 positions agree with TRBD2. V lost 2 bases, J lost 2 bases, and 1 base stayed unmatched. The CDR3 length is 15 residues. Germline-derived CDR1 and CDR2 are WNHNN and SYGVQD (reference sequence). CDR3 in amino acids: CASSEGTSDTDTQYF. In nucleotides, the CDR3 is TGCGCCAGCAGTGAGGGGACTAGCGACACAGATACGCAGTATTTT.

This chain joins TRBV1 and TRBJ2-2; TRBD2, the table's D call, lacks a check against the DNA. TRBV1 is classified as a pseudogene. This CDR3 spans 19 amino acids. The CDR3 nucleotides read TGCACCAGCAGCCAAGATCAGGGGAAAAAGCGGGAGTTATCCGGGGAGCTGTTTTTT. It translates to CTSSQDQGKKRELSGELFF.

The chain employs TRBV4-3 and TRBJ1-2; 8 nucleotides align to TRBD1. This CDR3 comprises 15 residues. Losses at the gene ends were 4 bases for V and 3 bases for J; bases not matched to a gene: 7. From germline, CDR1 is LGHNA and CDR2 YSLEER. The CDR3, as DNA: TGCGCCAGCAGCCGTGCCAGGGGGCAGGACTATGGCTACACCTTC. Protein: CASSRARGQDYGYTF.

This clone appeared many times. The chain joins TRBV6-4 to TRBJ2-3, with TRBD2 as a possible D gene (5 bases). V lost 4 bases, J lost 2 bases, and 10 bases lay in between. The V gene's germline CDR1 is MRHNA and CDR2 SNTAGT. This CDR3 comprises 14 residues. The CDR3 here is CASSAGNPTDTQYF. Here the CDR3 DNA reads TGTGCCAGCAGTGCGGGGAATCCCACAGATACGCAGTATTTT.

The chain carries TRBV9 and TRBJ2-3; no firm D call. The CDR3 is 16 amino acids. In germline, CDR1 is SGDLS, CDR2 YYNGEE. V lost 0 bases, J lost 2 bases, and 13 bases lay in between. CDR3 sequence reads: CASSVGARGSTDTQYF. Here the CDR3 DNA reads TGTGCCAGCAGCGTAGGTGCCCGCGGATCCACAGATACGCAGTATTTT. The full variable domain, rest sourced from reference TRBV9 and TRBJ2-3, is DSGVTQTPKHLITATGQRVTLRCSPRSGDLSVYWYQQSLDQGLQFLIQYYNGEERAKGNILERFSAQQFPDLHSELNLSSLELGDSALYFCASSVGARGSTDTQYFGPGTRLTVL.

This rearrangement joins TRBV11-2 to TRBJ2-1; D uncertain. Trimming cost V 0 bases and J 2 bases, with 5 bases left between them. CDR3 length: 14 amino acids. CDR1 and CDR2 (germline): SGHAT, FQNNGV. CDR3 amino acids: CASSLDPAYNEQFF. CDR3 DNA sequence: TGTGCCAGCAGCTTAGATCCGGCCTACAATGAGCAGTTCTTC. Complete variable domain (other parts from reference TRBV11-2 and TRBJ2-1): EAGVAQSPRYKIIEKRQSVAFWCNPISGHATLYWYQQILGQGPKLLIQFQNNGVVDDSQLPKDRFSAERLKGVDSTLKIQPAKLEDSAVYLCASSLDPAYNEQFFGPGTRLTVL.

This clone was recorded a few times. V is TRBV2 and J is TRBJ2-1; tentative D call: TRBD2 (6 bases). The V gene lost 7 bases and the J gene lost 6 bases, with 13 bases spanning the gap. This CDR3 is 13 amino acids long. Germline loops: CDR1 SNHLY, CDR2 FYNNEI. The CDR3 sequence is CASTQRGGNEQFF. As DNA, the CDR3 is TGTGCCAGCACCCAAAGGGGAGGCAATGAGCAGTTCTTC.